Listed below are T cell receptor beta chains from one sample, sequenced in a study of blood T cell repertoires in COVID-19. TCRdb's table, derived via immunoSEQ multiplex PCR, lists solely in-frame clones and lacks some. The table lists 200,000 to 250,000 clones, 84% of them singletons. Specimen: PBMCs or T cells enriched from blood (not recorded which). The receptors were sampled from a woman aged 40 to 49 who had recovered from COVID-19. Both conserved end residues are part of each CDR3. A D gene is named only where the DNA matches it firmly. A row's size may be missing; if present it is once, few, many or a size class.

CDR3 length | D gene | J gene | V gene | clone size | CDR3 protein | CDR3 DNA
13 | . | TRBJ2-2 | TRBV10-3 | . | CAISTGNTGELFF | TGTGCCATCAGTACAGGGAACACCGGGGAGCTGTTTTTT
15 | TRBD2 | TRBJ2-3 | TRBV18 | . | CASSRAGASTDTQYF | TGTGCCAGCTCACGAGCGGGAGCGAGCACAGATACGCAGTATTTT
11 | . | TRBJ2-5 | TRBV2 | few | CASRRIETQYF | TGTGCCAGCAGGCGGATCGAGACCCAGTACTTC
15 | TRBD1 | TRBJ1-6 | TRBV15 | . | CATSRRGTANSPLHF | TGTGCCACCAGCAGGCGCGGGACAGCAAATTCACCCCTCCACTTT
16 | . | TRBJ2-7 | TRBV5-1 | . | CASSLGGAGPNYEQYF | TGCGCCAGCAGCTTGGGTGGGGCGGGACCCAACTACGAGCAGTACTTC
16 | TRBD2 | TRBJ2-3 | TRBV9 | . | CASSAWTSGSTDTQYF | TGTGCCAGCAGCGCCTGGACTAGCGGTTCCACAGATACGCAGTATTTT
13 | . | TRBJ2-3 | TRBV2 | . | CASSIGVPDTQYF | TGTGCCAGCAGTATCGGGGTGCCGGATACGCAGTATTTT
15 | . | TRBJ2-7 | TRBV5-3 | once | CARSLDQGGVYEQYF | TGTGCCAGAAGCTTGGATCAAGGGGGTGTTTACGAGCAGTACTTC
13 | . | TRBJ1-2 | TRBV6-5 | . | CASSRDTNYGYTF | TGTGCCAGCAGTAGGGACACTAACTATGGCTACACCTTC
15 | . | TRBJ1-5 | TRBV21-1 | once | CASKPSGLKDQPQHF | TGTGCCAGCAAACCTTCAGGGCTTAAGGATCAGCCCCAGCATTTT
15 | . | TRBJ2-3 | TRBV25-1 | once | CASSKGGDRTDTQYF | TGTGCCAGCAGTAAAGGGGGAGATCGCACAGATACGCAGTATTTT
14 | . | TRBJ1-2 | TRBV24-1 | . | CATSDSGLNYGYTF | TGTGCCACCAGTGATTCGGGACTAAACTATGGCTACACCTTC
15 | . | TRBJ2-4 | TRBV27 | . | CASSPPQQAKNIQYF | TGTGCCAGCAGTCCACCACAGCAAGCCAAAAACATTCAGTACTTC
16 | TRBD2 | TRBJ2-2 | TRBV23-1 | . | CAAGGHSGRSTGELFF | TGCGCCGCGGGGGGGCATAGCGGGAGAAGCACCGGGGAGCTGTTTTTT
18 | TRBD2 | TRBJ2-3 | TRBV28 | . | CASSSYPWTSGSRDTQYF | TGTGCCAGCAGTTCTTACCCTTGGACTAGCGGGAGTCGGGATACGCAGTATTTT
13 | . | TRBJ1-6 | TRBV10-1 | . | CASSPFRGSPLHF | TGCGCCAGCAGTCCGTTTAGGGGTTCACCCCTCCACTTT
15 | TRBD1 | TRBJ1-2 | TRBV5-1 | . | CASSLTGQGNYGYTF | TGCGCCAGCAGCTTGACGGGACAGGGCAACTATGGCTACACCTTC
15 | . | TRBJ2-2 | TRBV9 | . | CASSVRYPNTGELFF | TGTGCCAGCAGCGTCAGGTACCCGAACACCGGGGAGCTGTTTTTT
16 | TRBD2 | TRBJ2-1 | TRBV27 | . | CASREISGSGYNEQFF | TGTGCCAGCAGAGAGATTAGCGGGAGCGGATACAATGAGCAGTTCTTC
13 | . | TRBJ1-1 | TRBV5-1 | . | CASSSTDRLEAFF | TGCGCCAGCAGCTCAACCGACAGGTTAGAAGCTTTCTTT
15 | . | TRBJ1-5 | TRBV28 | . | CASMGSSISNQPQHF | TGTGCCAGCATGGGGAGTTCGATTAGCAATCAGCCCCAGCATTTT
15 | TRBD1 | TRBJ1-6 | TRBV18 | . | CASSPADRGNSPLHF | TGTGCCAGCTCACCAGCGGACAGGGGGAATTCACCCCTCCACTTT
12 | . | TRBJ2-1 | TRBV19 | once | CASSIDLGEQFF | TGTGCCAGTAGTATAGATCTGGGCGAGCAGTTCTTC
15 | . | TRBJ1-2 | TRBV9 | many | CASSVAFGGNYGYTF | TGTGCCAGCAGCGTAGCGTTCGGAGGGAACTATGGCTACACCTTC
15 | TRBD2 | TRBJ2-1 | TRBV19 | few | CASSMTSGSMNEQFF | TGTGCCAGTAGTATGACTAGCGGGAGTATGAATGAGCAGTTCTTC
16 | . | TRBJ2-2 | TRBV5-4 | . | CASSLGSRTNTGELFF | TGTGCCAGCAGCTTGGGGAGCAGAACGAACACCGGGGAGCTGTTTTTT
14 | TRBD2 | TRBJ2-1 | TRBV5-4 | . | CASQTSGSYNEQFF | TGTGCCAGCCAAACTAGCGGGAGTTACAATGAGCAGTTCTTC
16 | . | TRBJ2-6 | TRBV6-1 | . | CASSGGRSSGANVLTF | TGTGCCAGCAGTGGCGGGCGGAGCTCTGGGGCCAACGTCCTGACTTTC
11 | . | TRBJ1-2 | TRBV6-5 | . | CASTGAGGYTF | TGTGCCAGCACAGGGGCTGGGGGCTACACCTTC
15 | TRBD2 | TRBJ2-1 | TRBV7-3 | . | CASSISGRAYNEQFF | TGTGCCAGCAGCATTAGCGGGAGGGCCTACAATGAGCAGTTCTTC
13 | TRBD1 | TRBJ1-2 | TRBV28 | . | CASSGTGTFGYTF | TGTGCCAGCTCCGGGACAGGGACGTTTGGCTACACCTTC
14 | . | TRBJ2-7 | TRBV27 | once | CASSLSFATYEQYF | TGTGCCAGCAGTTTATCGTTTGCAACTTACGAGCAGTACTTC
13 | TRBD1 | TRBJ1-1 | TRBV27 | . | CASKTTGGTEAFF | TGTGCCAGCAAAACGACAGGGGGCACTGAAGCTTTCTTT
15 | TRBD2 | TRBJ2-1 | TRBV5-1 | . | CASSLLAGESGEQFF | TGCGCCAGCAGCTTACTAGCGGGAGAATCGGGTGAGCAGTTCTTC
15 | TRBD1 | TRBJ1-2 | TRBV7-2 | . | CASSSRDRHNYGYTF | TGTGCCAGCAGCAGTAGGGACAGACATAACTATGGCTACACCTTC
15 | TRBD1 | TRBJ2-7 | TRBV7-6 | . | CASSLDRGSTYEQYF | TGTGCCAGCAGCTTAGACAGGGGGTCAACCTACGAGCAGTACTTC
13 | . | TRBJ2-1 | TRBV15 | . | CATSGALYNEQFF | TGTGCCACCAGTGGGGCCTTATACAATGAGCAGTTCTTC
13 | TRBD1 | TRBJ1-2 | TRBV19 | once | CASSTGQRYGYTF | TGTGCCAGTAGTACGGGACAGAGATATGGCTACACCTTC
12 | . | TRBJ2-1 | TRBV10-3 | . | CAISELVVEQFF | TGTGCCATCAGTGAGCTAGTCGTTGAGCAGTTCTTC
15 | . | TRBJ1-6 | TRBV7-9 | . | CASSSGADYNSPLHF | TGTGCCAGCAGCTCAGGAGCGGACTATAATTCACCCCTCCACTTT
14 | TRBD1 | TRBJ1-3 | TRBV7-9 | . | CASSLQGGGNTIYF | TGTGCCAGCAGCCTTCAGGGGGGAGGAAACACCATATATTTT
13 | TRBD2 | TRBJ2-1 | TRBV7-9 | . | CAIRKRGYNEQFF | TGTGCCATACGTAAGCGGGGGTACAATGAGCAGTTCTTC
15 | TRBD2 | TRBJ2-2 | TRBV28 | . | CASSLRTSPAGELFF | TGTGCCAGCAGTCTCCGGACTAGCCCGGCCGGGGAGCTGTTTTTT
11 | . | TRBJ2-7 | TRBV6-5 | . | CASSPLYEQYF | TGTGCCAGCAGTCCTCTATACGAGCAGTACTTC
15 | . | TRBJ2-1 | TRBV11-2 | . | CASSLAQRYRNEQFF | TGTGCCAGCAGCTTAGCCCAGAGGTATCGCAATGAGCAGTTCTTC
16 | . | TRBJ2-3 | TRBV24-1 | . | CATSDPRGRGTDTQYF | TGTGCCACCAGTGATCCCAGGGGTAGGGGTACAGATACGCAGTATTTT
13 | TRBD1 | TRBJ2-7 | TRBV10-3 | . | CAISLQGTDEQYF | TGTGCCATCAGTTTACAGGGGACGGACGAGCAGTACTTC
14 | . | TRBJ2-1 | TRBV4-1 | . | CASSQRLALVEQFF | TGCGCCAGCAGCCAAAGGCTAGCCTTAGTTGAGCAGTTCTTC
14 | TRBD1 | TRBJ1-6 | TRBV11-3 | . | CASSTGQGDSPLHF | TGTGCCAGCAGCACCGGACAGGGGGATTCACCCCTCCACTTT
13 | . | TRBJ1-1 | TRBV11-2 | . | CASGLQANTEAFF | TGTGCCAGCGGATTACAGGCGAACACTGAAGCTTTCTTT
16 | TRBD2 | TRBJ2-7 | TRBV6-6 | . | CASSYRVSGASYEQYF | TGTGCCAGCAGTTACCGGGTGAGCGGGGCCTCCTACGAGCAGTACTTC
12 | . | TRBJ2-6 | TRBV27 | . | CASRSGANVLTF | TGTGCCAGTAGATCAGGGGCCAACGTCCTGACTTTC
14 | TRBD1 | TRBJ1-4 | TRBV6-6 | . | CASSPATGGEKLFF | TGTGCCAGCAGTCCCGCCACAGGGGGTGAAAAACTGTTTTTT
15 | TRBD2 | TRBJ2-1 | TRBV9 | . | CASSASGSPYNEQFF | TGTGCCAGCAGCGCTAGCGGGAGTCCCTACAATGAGCAGTTCTTC